This T cell receptor (beta chain) is drawn from a study of circulating CD8 cells and anti-PD-1 response in melanoma. At the level of the study: Nivolumab was given intravenously at 3 mg/kg every 2 weeks. Non-responders showed stable or progressive disease; responders showed complete or partial response.

This clonotype came up a few times. The antigen is unknown. Study-level points and caveats: At M1, fewer than 8% of TRB clonotypes appeared in multiple subsets. Most experiments lacked replicates.

Germline V gene sequence: CDR1 LNHDA, CDR2 SQIVND (reference sequence). The CDR3 is 14 residues long. The V gene lost 4 bases and the J gene lost 2 bases, with 11 bases spanning the gap. From live CD3+CD8+TCRalphabeta+ cells, four PD-1 and/or TIGIT subsets were sorted. Using roughly 14 ng of total RNA, TCR libraries were made with the QIAseq Immune Repertoire TCR panel. MiXCR, applied by TCRdb to the reads, yields one record per CDR3 protein. Of 550 to 650 distinct CDR3 sequences detected, 6.2% appear once; the ten largest clones hold 25% to 35%. The sequence was obtained from a human donor with melanoma. This sample comprised CD8+ T cells from PBMCs, obtained at baseline or after one month of anti-PD-1 therapy (not recorded which). The rearrangement links TRBV19 to TRBJ2-5, with D tentatively TRBD2 (6 bases). The CDR3 reads CASSSGVMQETQYF. In DNA, the CDR3 is TGTGCCAGTAGTAGCGGGGTGATGCAAGAGACCCAGTACTTC.